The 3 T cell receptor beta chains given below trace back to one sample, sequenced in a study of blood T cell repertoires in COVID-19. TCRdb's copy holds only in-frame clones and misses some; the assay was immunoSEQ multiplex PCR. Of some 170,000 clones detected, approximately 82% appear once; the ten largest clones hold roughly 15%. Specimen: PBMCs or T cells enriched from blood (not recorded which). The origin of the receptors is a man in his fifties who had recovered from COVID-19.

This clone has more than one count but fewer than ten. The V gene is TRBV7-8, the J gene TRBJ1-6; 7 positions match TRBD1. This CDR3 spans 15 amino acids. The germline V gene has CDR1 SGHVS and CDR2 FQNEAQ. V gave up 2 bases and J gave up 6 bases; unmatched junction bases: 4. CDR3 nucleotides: TGTGCCAGCAGCTTAAGACAGGGAGGTAATTCACCCCTCCACTTT. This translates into CASSLRQGGNSPLHF.

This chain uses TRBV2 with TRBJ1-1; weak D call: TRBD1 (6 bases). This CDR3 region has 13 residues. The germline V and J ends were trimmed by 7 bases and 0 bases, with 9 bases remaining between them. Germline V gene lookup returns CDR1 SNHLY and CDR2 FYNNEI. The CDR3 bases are TGTGCCAGCAACAGGGACATGAACACTGAAGCTTTCTTT. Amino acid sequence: CASNRDMNTEAFF.

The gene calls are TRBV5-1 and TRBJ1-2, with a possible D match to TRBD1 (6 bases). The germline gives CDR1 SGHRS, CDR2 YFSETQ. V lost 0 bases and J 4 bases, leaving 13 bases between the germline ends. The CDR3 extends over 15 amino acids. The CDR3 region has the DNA TGCGCCAGCAGCTTGGAACAGGGCGAGAGCTATGGCTACACCTTC. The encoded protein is CASSLEQGESYGYTF.